The clone carrying this T cell receptor (beta chain) appeared a few times. The target antigen is unknown. The entry originates in a study of beta chain features in type 1 diabetes. Broader study findings: Moderate yet significant TCRB CDR3 shortening was seen in Type 1 diabetes patients in all four CD4+ subsets.

The whole isolated RNA underwent reverse transcription, so sequencing captured expressed TCRB transcripts. Clones were read by immunoSEQ multiplex PCR, and TCRdb kept only the in-frame ones, dropping some. The table shows about 370,000 clones, with over 8.5% occurring only once. Input material: central memory CD4+ T cells from blood. The TCR sequence derives from a man in his thirties or forties with type 1 diabetes.

The CDR3 nucleotides are TGTGCCAGCAGTAGACAGGGGGAAGATGGCTACACCTTC. Residues: CASSRQGEDGYTF. The chain has TRBV6-5 and TRBJ1-2, with 9 bases lining up with TRBD1. Trimming cost V 5 bases and J 6 bases; bases outside gene matches: 4. From germline, CDR1 is MNHEY and CDR2 SVGAGI. The CDR3 is 13 residues long.